One and the same sample provided the 18 T cell receptor beta chains below, sequenced in a study of control samples from healthy donors and cancer patients. Sequencing was performed with immunoSEQ multiplex PCR; in TCRdb, only in-frame clones are kept and a portion is missing. The sample consists of fewer than 80,000 clones, around 91% of them appearing once. The sample was PBMCs. Receptors originate from a man aged 55 to 69 with colorectal cancer.

The rearrangement links TRBV19 to TRBJ2-7, with no clear D. Between the trimmed V and J ends, which lost 1 base and 3 bases, there was a span of 7 bases. CDR3 length: 13 residues. The germline V gene has CDR1 LNHDA and CDR2 SQIVND (reference sequence). The CDR3 nucleotides are TGTGCCAGTAGTATAGGGGCGGTCTACGAGCAGTACTTC. It specifies CASSIGAVYEQYF.

This clone was observed a single time. The chain links TRBV10-3 to TRBJ2-3; D might be TRBD1 or TRBD2, each matching 5 bases. CDR1 ENHRY and CDR2 SYGVKD come from the germline V gene. Trimming stripped 6 bases from V and 1 base from J, with 5 bases between. The CDR3 runs to 12 residues. The CDR3 DNA sequence: TGTGCCATCAGGGGGGGCACAGATACGCAGTATTTT. Translated: CAIRGGTDTQYF.

This clone appeared a few times. The chain is built from TRBV28 and TRBJ1-1, with TRBD1 as a possible D gene (6 bases). CDR1 and CDR2 (germline): MDHEN, SYDVKM. The length of the CDR3 is 14 residues. Trimming took 2 bases from V and 1 from J, leaving 8 bases between them. CDR3 sequence: CASSLRTENTEAFF. The DNA for the CDR3 is TGTGCCAGCAGTTTAAGGACAGAGAACACTGAAGCTTTCTTT.

This sequence joins TRBV27 and TRBJ2-1, with D possibly TRBD2 on 5 matching bases. V was clipped by 5 bases and J by 4 bases, with 18 bases between them. CDR1 and CDR2 from the germline V gene are MNHEY and SMNVEV (reference sequence). This CDR3 has 16 amino acids. CDR3 sequence reads: CASSLEGPHTYNEQFF. The CDR3 DNA reads as TGTGCCAGCAGTCTAGAGGGCCCCCATACGTACAATGAGCAGTTCTTC.

The chain joins TRBV28 to TRBJ1-2; D is undetermined. V was shortened by 3 bases and J by 5 bases, with 13 bases between the two germline ends. Germline values: CDR1 MDHEN, CDR2 SYDVKM. The CDR3 is made up of 14 amino acids. CDR3 nucleotide sequence: TGTGCCAGCAGTTTCGGCCTTGACCTTTATGGCTACACCTTC. Amino acid sequence: CASSFGLDLYGYTF.

This sequence joins TRBV11-2 and TRBJ2-7, with 9 bases identical to TRBD1. The CDR3 loop spans 15 amino acids. Germline V CDR1 and CDR2: SGHAT, FQNNGV. The J segment lost 3 bases and the V segment lost 6 bases, leaving 9 bases of the junction unmatched. The DNA for the CDR3 is TGTGCCAGCAGAAACCCCGGGACAGGGCTCTACGAGCAGTACTTC. It encodes CASRNPGTGLYEQYF.

The chain employs TRBV3-1 (or the pseudogene TRBV3-2) and TRBJ2-1; TRBD1 aligns across 8 bases. CDR3 length equals 17 residues. V dropped 4 bases and J dropped 4; count of bases not matched to a gene: 12. The germline CDR1 and CDR2 sequences are LGHDT and YNNKEL (reference sequence). CDR3 loop: CASSPRGPPRIYNEQFF. The CDR3 bases are TGTGCCAGCAGCCCCAGGGGGCCCCCTCGCATATACAATGAGCAGTTCTTC.

The chain combines TRBV19 with TRBJ1-3, with a weak D call TRBD1 (5 bases). Per the germline V gene, CDR1 is LNHDA and CDR2 is SQIVND (reference sequence). Trimming removed 5 bases from V and 9 bases from J, with 17 bases in between. The CDR3 consists of 14 residues. DNA for the CDR3: TGTGCCAGTAGTGTCGACCATTCGGGGACCACCATATATTTT. Protein product: CASSVDHSGTTIYF.

The chain uses TRBV6-5 and TRBJ1-6; 7 bases are shared with TRBD1. CDR1 MNHEY and CDR2 SVGAGI come from the germline V gene. With 5 bases clipped from V and 5 bases from J, the junction kept 3 bases outside the gene matches. This CDR3 comprises 14 residues. The chain's CDR3 is CASSLTGDNSPLHF. In nucleotides, the CDR3 is TGTGCCAGCAGTCTTACAGGGGATAATTCACCCCTCCACTTT.

This clone appeared once. This chain joins TRBV25-1 and TRBJ1-2; D unresolved. The CDR3 has 11 amino acids. The germline V gene encodes CDR1 MGHDK and CDR2 SYGVNS. Trimming cost V 5 bases and J 4 bases, with 5 bases left between them. CDR3 in amino acids: CASSIFYGYTF. CDR3 in DNA: TGTGCCAGCAGTATATTCTATGGCTACACCTTC.

This chain links TRBV27 with TRBJ1-2; 8 positions match TRBD1. Germline assignment: CDR1 MNHEY and CDR2 SMNVEV (reference sequence). The CDR3 has 15 residues. The J segment lost 4 bases and the V segment lost 6 bases, leaving 10 bases of the junction unmatched. The CDR3, as DNA: TGTGCCAGCAGCCTACGGGGCAGGGGGCTCTATGGCTACACCTTC. Residues: CASSLRGRGLYGYTF.

V gene TRBV9 combines with J gene TRBJ1-2; no clear D gene. With 2 bases removed from V and 0 bases from J, the gap between germline ends came to 17 bases. This CDR3 has 17 residues. Germline CDR1 and CDR2: SGDLS and YYNGEE. The CDR3 DNA sequence: TGTGCCAGCAGCGTGAGTTCTCAGGAGTATTCTAACTATGGCTACACCTTC. The encoded protein is CASSVSSQEYSNYGYTF.

V and J are TRBV7-9 and TRBJ1-1; TRBD1 is a possible D gene (6 bases). The CDR3 has 14 residues. From germline, CDR1 is SEHNR and CDR2 FQNEAQ (reference sequence). Trimming stripped 6 bases from V and 1 base from J, with 12 bases between. CDR3 nucleotide sequence: TGTGCCAGCAGTCGGAAGGGGGGGAACACTGAAGCTTTCTTT. This codes for CASSRKGGNTEAFF.

The chain employs TRBV7-2 and TRBJ2-6; TRBD1 might be the D (5 bases). The V gene's germline CDR1 is SGHTA and CDR2 FQGNSA. CDR3 length: 15 residues. Trimming took off 5 bases at V and 1 base at J, with 9 bases between the two ends. The CDR3 DNA reads TGTGCCAGCAGCCCCCAGGGTTCTGGGGCCAACGTCCTGACTTTC. Its protein product is CASSPQGSGANVLTF. The whole variable domain, filled in from reference TRBV7-2 and TRBJ2-6, reads GAGVSQSPSNKVTEKGKDVELRCDPISGHTALYWYRQSLGQGLEFLIYFQGNSAPDKSGLPSDRFSAERTGGSVSTLTIQRTQQEDSAVYLCASSPQGSGANVLTFGAGSRLTVL.

V usage is TRBV3-1 (or the pseudogene TRBV3-2) and J usage is TRBJ1-3, with D unclear. Germline V CDR1 and CDR2: LGHDT, YNNKEL (reference sequence). The V and J ends lost 2 bases and 0 bases respectively, with 14 bases between them. This CDR3 region has 17 residues. The CDR3 nucleotides read TGTGCCAGCAGCCAAAATCTTTACGGGAGCTCTGGAAACACCATATATTTT. Its translation is CASSQNLYGSSGNTIYF.

This chain connects TRBV6-5 to TRBJ2-7; D gene uncertain. V dropped 5 bases and J dropped 0 bases, with 11 bases sitting between them. From germline, CDR1 is MNHEY and CDR2 SVGAGI. This CDR3 is 14 amino acids long. The CDR3 bases are TGTGCCAGCAGTCGGCGATCAATCTCCTACGAGCAGTACTTC. Translation gives CASSRRSISYEQYF.

The V call is TRBV19, the J call TRBJ1-5; no reliable D call. V lost 3 bases and J lost 1, with 4 bases in between. The CDR3 runs to 13 residues. CDR1 LNHDA and CDR2 SQIVND come from the germline V gene (reference sequence). The CDR3 DNA is TGTGCCAGTAGTATGGCAAGCAATCAGCCCCAGCATTTT. This gives the protein CASSMASNQPQHF.

This sequence joins TRBV5-1 and TRBJ1-1; tentatively, D is TRBD1 (6 bases). The length of the CDR3 is 16 residues. The V and J ends lost 4 bases and 8 bases respectively, with 24 bases between them. CDR1 and CDR2 (germline): SGHRS, YFSETQ. CDR3 residues: CASSPSGRGADQEAFF. The DNA of the CDR3 is TGCGCCAGCAGCCCCTCCGGGCGGGGGGCTGACCAAGAAGCTTTCTTT. Full variable domain (missing parts from reference TRBV5-1 and TRBJ1-1): KAGVTQTPRYLIKTRGQQVTLSCSPISGHRSVSWYQQTPGQGLQFLFEYFSETQRNKGNFPGRFSGRQFSNSRSEMNVSTLELGDSALYLCASSPSGRGADQEAFFGQGTRLTVV.